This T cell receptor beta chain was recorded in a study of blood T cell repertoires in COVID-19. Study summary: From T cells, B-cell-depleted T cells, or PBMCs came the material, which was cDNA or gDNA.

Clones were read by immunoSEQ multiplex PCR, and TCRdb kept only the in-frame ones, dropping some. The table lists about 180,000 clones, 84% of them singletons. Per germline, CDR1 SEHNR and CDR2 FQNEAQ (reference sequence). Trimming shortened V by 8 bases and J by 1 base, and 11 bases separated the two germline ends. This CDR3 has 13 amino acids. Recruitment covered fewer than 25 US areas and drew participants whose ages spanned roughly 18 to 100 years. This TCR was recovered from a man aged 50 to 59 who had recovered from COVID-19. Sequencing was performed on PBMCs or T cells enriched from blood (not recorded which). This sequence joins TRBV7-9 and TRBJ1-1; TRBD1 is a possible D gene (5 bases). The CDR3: CASRWGENTEAFF. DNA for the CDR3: TGTGCCAGCCGGTGGGGGGAGAACACTGAAGCTTTCTTT.